This T cell receptor beta chain was obtained from a study of T cell repertoires in cytomegalovirus infection. In the case of this clonotype: Its matching antigen is unknown. A junction end diverges from the germline sequence, so it may reflect a read error.

The CDR3 runs 16 residues. Germline V gene sequence: CDR1 SGHVS, CDR2 FNYEAQ. Study outcomes and limitations: Cumulative public TCR beta family frequency identified CMV carriers with the relevant HLA.

MiXCR was run by TCRdb on the reads, yielding one entry per CDR3 protein. The data contain 350,000 to 550,000 distinct CDR3 sequences, approximately 31% of them seen just once; the ten biggest clones take up roughly 15%. This sequence originates from a human donor in good health (CMV status not recorded). Some clones in this sample may be carry-over from other donors' samples. The chain carries TRBV7-6 and TRBJ2-5; 12 positions match TRBD2. Input material: PBMCs. The CDR3 loop is CASSLWTSGEQETQYF. The DNA of the CDR3 is TGTGCTAGCAGCTTATGGACTAGCGGGGAACAAGAGACCCAGTACTTC.